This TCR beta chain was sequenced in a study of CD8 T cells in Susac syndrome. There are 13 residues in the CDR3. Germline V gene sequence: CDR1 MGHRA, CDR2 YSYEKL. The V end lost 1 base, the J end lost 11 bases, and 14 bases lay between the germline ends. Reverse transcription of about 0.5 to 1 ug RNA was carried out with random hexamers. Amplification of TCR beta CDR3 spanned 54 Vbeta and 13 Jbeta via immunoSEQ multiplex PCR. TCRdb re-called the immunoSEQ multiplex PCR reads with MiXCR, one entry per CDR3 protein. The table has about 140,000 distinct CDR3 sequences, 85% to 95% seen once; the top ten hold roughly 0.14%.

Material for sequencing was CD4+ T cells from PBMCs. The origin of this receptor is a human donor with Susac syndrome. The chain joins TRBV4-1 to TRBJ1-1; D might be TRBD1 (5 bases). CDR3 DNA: TGCGCCAGCAGCCAAGCCCGACAGCCTTGGGCTTTCTTT. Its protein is CASSQARQPWAFF.